This TCR beta chain was retrieved from a study of human T cells and chemical hapten exposure. Study context: The sensitizer, 2% DPC, was used on around 2 cm by around 2 cm of upper inner arm skin. The variation in per-sample TCR yields arose mainly from small differences in pooled library volumes. Patients, mostly women, had alopecia areata, alopecia totalis or alopecia universalis.

Time point denoted: patch test 1, 2 weeks after DPC sensitization. The treatment: therapeutic diphenylcyclopropenone sensitization with weekly scalp DPC. TCRdb processed the RACE reads anew with MiXCR; each CDR3 protein has one entry. The data contain 90,000 to 120,000 distinct CDR3 sequences, 11% of them singletons. Trimming removed 5 bases at V and 2 bases at J, with 11 bases between. This CDR3 spans 14 amino acids. Per the germline V gene, CDR1 is MNHEY and CDR2 is SVGEGT. Overall study findings and caveats: Higher patch test scores went with higher counts of PT1 expanded TCRs.

This clonotype was recorded many times. The target antigen is unknown. The receptor was isolated from a woman aged 40 to 50 with alopecia areata. Some clones in this sample may be carry-over from other donors' samples. The rearrangement uses TRBV6-2 or TRBV6-3 and TRBJ2-3, with D unresolved. This specimen was whole blood, taken in connection with sensitization to the hapten diphenylcyclopropenone (DPC). For the CDR3, the DNA is TGTGCCAGCAGTCTCCTCGGTGACACAGATACGCAGTATTTT. This gives the protein CASSLLGDTDTQYF.